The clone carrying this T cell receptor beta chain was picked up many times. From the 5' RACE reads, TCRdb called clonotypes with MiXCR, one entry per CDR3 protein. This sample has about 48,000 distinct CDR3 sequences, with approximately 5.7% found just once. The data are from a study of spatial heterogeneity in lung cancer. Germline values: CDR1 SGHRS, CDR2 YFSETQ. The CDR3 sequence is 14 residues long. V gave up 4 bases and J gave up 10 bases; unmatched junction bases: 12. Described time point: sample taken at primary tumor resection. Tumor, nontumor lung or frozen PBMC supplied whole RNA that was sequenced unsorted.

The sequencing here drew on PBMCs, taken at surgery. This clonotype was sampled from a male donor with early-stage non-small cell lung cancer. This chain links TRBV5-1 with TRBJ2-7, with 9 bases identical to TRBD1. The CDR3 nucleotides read TGCGCCAGCAGCCTTAATAACCCGGGACAGGGACAGTACTTC. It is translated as CASSLNNPGQGQYF.